The sequence of this TCR beta chain was determined in a study of T cell responses to AZD1222 COVID-19 vaccine. The V end was cut by 3 bases, the J end by 7 bases, with 9 bases between. Germline V gene data show CDR1 as KGHSH and CDR2 as LQKENI. CDR3 length: 12 amino acids. Only in-frame clones appear in the TCRdb table, and some are missing; sequencing was by immunoSEQ multiplex PCR. The top ten hold under 6.5% of the sample, which has about 150,000 clones, over 90% seen once. Source: peripheral blood, taken on day 0 of AZD1222 vaccination. The TCR sequence derives from an adult in good health. This rearrangement joins TRBV18 to TRBJ1-2; D may be TRBD1 (5 bases). This CDR3 reads CASSPDTTGYTF. Written as DNA, the CDR3 is TGTGCCAGCTCACCGGACACTACTGGCTACACCTTC.